A selection of T cell receptor beta chains follows, all from one sample in a study of Graves' ophthalmopathy and Graves' hyperthyroidism. MiXCR, applied by TCRdb to the multiplex PCR reads, yields one record per CDR3 protein. The sample contains about 210,000 distinct CDR3 sequences, 25% to 30% of which appear only once. The sample comprised peripheral blood. These receptors were collected from a man in his fifties with Graves' ophthalmopathy. The CDR3 runs from the conserved cysteine through the conserved F or W. The D gene is left open where the match is weak. Expanded clones get a size class; other rows say once, few or many, or leave the size out.

V gene	J gene	D gene	clone size	CDR3 DNA	CDR3 protein
TRBV20-1	TRBJ1-5	-	many	TGCAGTGCTAGTCTGGATAGCAATCAGCCCCAGCATTTT	CSASLDSNQPQHF
TRBV2	TRBJ1-6	-	-	TGTGCCAGCAGCGGTGACGTCCTAGATTCACCCCTCCACTTT	CASSGDVLDSPLHF
TRBV7-8	TRBJ2-7	TRBD2	-	TGTGCCAGCAAGAAAACGGGACTAGCGGGACCAGCGTACGAGCAGTACTTC	CASKKTGLAGPAYEQYF
TRBV7-8	TRBJ2-5	-	many	TGTGCCAGCAGCTACTTGGACAACCAAGAGACCCAGTACTTC	CASSYLDNQETQYF
TRBV20-1	TRBJ2-5	TRBD1	many	TGCAGTGCTGTTCCAGGGGGCGAGGGAGAGACCCAGTACTTC	CSAVPGGEGETQYF
TRBV11-2	TRBJ1-1	-	-	TGTGCCAGCAGCCATTTCAGGAGCACTGAAGCTTTCTTT	CASSHFRSTEAFF
TRBV9	TRBJ1-3	-	many	TGTGCCAGCAGCGTAGAGGGCAGGCCCGTCTCTGGAAACACCATATATTTT	CASSVEGRPVSGNTIYF
TRBV5-6	TRBJ2-7	-	many	TGTGCCAGCAGCTCGACCAGCCTTACCTACGAGCAGTACTTC	CASSSTSLTYEQYF
TRBV5-5	TRBJ2-5	-	many	TGTGCCAGCAGCTTGGCACAGGGAGGTTTTCAAGAGACCCAGTACTTC	CASSLAQGGFQETQYF
TRBV11-2	TRBJ2-5	-	many	TGTGCCAGCAGACCTACATGGGACCACCGGGAAGAGACCCAGTACTTC	CASRPTWDHREETQYF
TRBV6-2/TRBV6-3	TRBJ1-1	-	once	TGTGCCAGCAGACCCTTCCGCTGGGAGGCTGGCTCTGGAGCTGAAGCTTTCTTT	CASRPFRWEAGSGAEAFF
TRBV27	TRBJ2-7	-	many	TGTGCCAGCAGTTTATCGGGCGGGATGACCTACGAGCAGTACTTC	CASSLSGGMTYEQYF
TRBV6-1	TRBJ2-7	-	many	TGTGCCAGCAGTGAGAGGTTGTACCGGCAGGACGAGCAGTACTTC	CASSERLYRQDEQYF
TRBV12-3/TRBV12-4	TRBJ2-5	-	many	TGTGCCAGCAGTTTGGGGGATAGGGAGACCCAGTACTTC	CASSLGDRETQYF
TRBV6-5	TRBJ1-1	TRBD1	many	TGTGCCAGCAGACAGGGGGCGGATATGGCTGAAGCTTTCTTT	CASRQGADMAEAFF
TRBV7-8	TRBJ2-5	TRBD2	-	TGTGCCAGCCGCCAGACTAGCGGAGCCCGGGAGACCCAGTACTTC	CASRQTSGARETQYF
TRBV12-3/TRBV12-4	TRBJ2-5	TRBD2	many	TGTGCCAGCAGACCTAACTCCGGGACTAGCGGAGAAGAGACCCAGTACTTC	CASRPNSGTSGEETQYF
TRBV7-2	TRBJ2-7	-	many	TGTGCCAGCAGCTTAAGGGACTCTTACTACGAGCAGTACTTC	CASSLRDSYYEQYF
TRBV14	TRBJ1-2	TRBD1	many	TGTGCCAGCAGCCAACAGACAGGGGATGATGGCTACACCTTC	CASSQQTGDDGYTF
TRBV27	TRBJ2-6	-	many	TGTGCCAGCAGTACCCTCATCTCTGGGGCCAACGTCCTGACTTTC	CASSTLISGANVLTF
TRBV28	TRBJ1-1	-	-	TGTGCCAGCAATGAGGGAATCGCTGAAGCTTTCTTT	CASNEGIAEAFF
TRBV28	TRBJ2-7	-	many	TGTGCCAGCAGTTTATTTCGTGCGAGGCCCGAGCAGTACTTC	CASSLFRARPEQYF
TRBV28	TRBJ2-2	TRBD1	many	TGTGCCAGCAGCCCGCCCCCCGGACAGGGAAGGGTCGGGGAACTGTTTTTT	CASSPPPGQGRVGELFF
TRBV3-1	TRBJ1-5	-	many	TGTGCCAGCAGCCGGGGCAGCGGGGAGCCCCAGCATTTT	CASSRGSGEPQHF
TRBV2	TRBJ2-7	TRBD2	-	TGTGCCAGCAGTGATCCAGGGGGCGGCACTAGCGGGAGCACTTACGAGCAGTACTTC	CASSDPGGGTSGSTYEQYF
TRBV6-2/TRBV6-3	TRBJ2-7	TRBD2	many	TGTGCCAGCAGTTACGTAGCGGGAGGACCCTACGAGCAGTACTTC	CASSYVAGGPYEQYF
TRBV7-2	TRBJ2-4	-	-	TGTGCCAGCAGCTTAACACTTCCGGACATTCAGTACTTC	CASSLTLPDIQYF
TRBV28	TRBJ2-5	TRBD2	many	TGTGCCAGCAGCAGACCGGGGGGTTTGCAAGAGACCCAGTACTTC	CASSRPGGLQETQYF
TRBV29-1	TRBJ2-5	-	once	TGCAGCGTTCAGAGGGATGGGGAGACCCAGTACTTC	CSVQRDGETQYF
TRBV5-1	TRBJ2-7	-	many	TGCGCCAGCAGCGTTGATCCGGGACAACTAAAGCGGGAGCAGTACTTC	CASSVDPGQLKREQYF
TRBV28	TRBJ2-7	-	many	TGTGCCAGCAGCCCCCGGGACAACGAAGCCTACGAGCAGTACTTC	CASSPRDNEAYEQYF
TRBV19	TRBJ2-7	-	many	TGTGCTGCGGGCACCTACGAGCAGTACTTC	CAAGTYEQYF
TRBV6-2/TRBV6-3	TRBJ2-7	-	many	TGTGCCAGCAGTTACGACAGTTACTACGAGCAGTACTTC	CASSYDSYYEQYF
TRBV5-6	TRBJ2-5	TRBD1	many	TGTGCCAGCAGCTCTTCCCTACAACAGGGGTTAGGGCAAGAGACCCAGTACTTC	CASSSSLQQGLGQETQYF
TRBV7-8	TRBJ1-3	-	-	TGTGCCAGCAGCTTATCTTACCTCTCCTCTGGAAACACCATATATTTT	CASSLSYLSSGNTIYF
TRBV28	TRBJ1-6	-	many	TGTGCCAGCAGAAGCGAGCCGGGACGATTGGGACCCCTCCACTTT	CASRSEPGRLGPLHF
TRBV6-1	TRBJ2-7	TRBD1	many	TGTGCCAGCAGTGCCGGGACAGGGTTATACTTC	CASSAGTGLYF
TRBV12-3/TRBV12-4	TRBJ1-5	-	many	TGTGCCAGCAGCCTCCAGGGCTCAAGCAATCAGCCCCAGCATTTT	CASSLQGSSNQPQHF
TRBV19	TRBJ2-5	TRBD1	many	TGTGCCAGTAGACCTGACAGGGTCAGGGAGACCCAGTACTTC	CASRPDRVRETQYF
TRBV11-1	TRBJ2-6	TRBD1	many	TGTGCCAGCAGCTTCCCAGGGGGCATTGGGGCCAACGTCCTGACTTTC	CASSFPGGIGANVLTF
TRBV28	TRBJ2-7	-	many	TGTGCCAGCAGTTATACCCGGGACGGTGGAACCTACGAGCAGTACTTC	CASSYTRDGGTYEQYF
TRBV28	TRBJ1-1	-	-	TGTGCCAGCAGTCCCCCGGGACTTGAAGCTTTCTTT	CASSPPGLEAFF
TRBV27	TRBJ1-5	-	-	TGTGCCAGCAGTTATCGGGCCCACTCGCCCCAGCATTTT	CASSYRAHSPQHF
TRBV10-3	TRBJ2-5	-	many	TGTGCCATCAGTGAGGGAGAGACCCAGTACTTC	CAISEGETQYF
TRBV6-2/TRBV6-3	TRBJ1-2	-	few	TGTGCCAGCAGATCGACAGACAGGCCAAGGTTCTATGGCTACACCTTC	CASRSTDRPRFYGYTF
TRBV11-2	TRBJ2-7	TRBD2	many	TGTGCCAGCAGCTTAGATAGTAGCGGGTCCGGTGGTTACGAGCAGTACTTC	CASSLDSSGSGGYEQYF
TRBV7-2	TRBJ1-2	TRBD1	-	TGTGCCAGCAGCTTAGGGACAGGGTCGATTGACTACACCTTC	CASSLGTGSIDYTF
TRBV12-3/TRBV12-4	TRBJ2-5	-	-	TGTGCCAGCAGTTTAGCGCGGCCCCCCCTTGGGACCCAGTACTTC	CASSLARPPLGTQYF
TRBV5-1	TRBJ2-5	-	many	TGCGCCAGCAGCTTGATCCACCCCCAAGAGACCCAGTACTTC	CASSLIHPQETQYF
TRBV28	TRBJ2-7	TRBD1	many	TGTGCCAGCAGTTTACTAACCGGGACAGGGGTGGGAGAGCAGTACTTC	CASSLLTGTGVGEQYF
TRBV7-8	TRBJ2-5	TRBD1	-	TGTGCCAGCAGCGGAAGGACAGGGGGCCTGGAGACCCAGTACTTC	CASSGRTGGLETQYF
TRBV27	TRBJ2-7	TRBD1	few	TGTGCCAGCAGTCCCCGGGACAGGATCTACGAGCAGTACTTC	CASSPRDRIYEQYF
TRBV27	TRBJ2-7	TRBD1	-	TGTGCCAGCTCACCAGAACAGGGGGCACAGTCCGAGCAGTACTTC	CASSPEQGAQSEQYF